The 2 T cell receptor beta chains given below trace back to one sample, sequenced in a study of blood T cell repertoires in COVID-19. TCRdb keeps only in-frame clones here, not all; method: immunoSEQ multiplex PCR. This sample has 250,000 to 300,000 clones, with about nine tenths found just once. Sequenced material: peripheral blood. The receptors derive from a woman aged 40 to 55 who had recovered from COVID-19.

The chain joins TRBV19 to TRBJ2-2; 7 nucleotides line up with TRBD2. Germline values: CDR1 LNHDA, CDR2 SQIVND (reference sequence). The CDR3 loop spans 15 amino acids. Unmatched junction bases numbered 10, after V lost 7 bases and J lost 5 bases. The CDR3 DNA is TGTGCCAGTACCCCGGCAGCGGGACGGACCGGGGAGCTGTTTTTT. Residues: CASTPAAGRTGELFF.

The chain couples TRBV5-1 to TRBJ2-1; D may be TRBD2 (6 bases). CDR1 and CDR2 (germline): SGHRS, YFSETQ. The CDR3 loop spans 16 amino acids. V was trimmed by 5 bases and J by 1 base, leaving 16 bases between them. In DNA form, the CDR3 reads TGCGCCAGCAGGGGAGTAGGGGCGGGGTCCTACAATGAGCAGTTCTTC. Protein: CASRGVGAGSYNEQFF.